This T cell receptor beta chain originates from a study of blood T cell repertoires in COVID-19. In the study overall: Specimens from acute and convalescent COVID-19 originated in the United States, Italy and Spain.

The repertoire was sequenced with immunoSEQ multiplex PCR; TCRdb's copy has only in-frame clones and lacks some. The sample gives about 270,000 clones, 85% to 90% of which show up once; 13% is in the top ten. V was pared by 6 bases and J by 5 bases, with 7 bases between. The CDR3 runs to 10 residues. Germline CDR1 reads SQVTM; CDR2 reads ANQGSEA. The chain recombines TRBV29-1 with TRBJ2-5, with D possibly TRBD1 on 6 matching bases. This TCR derives from a human donor in a cohort sampled during active COVID-19. The specimen was peripheral blood. The CDR3 coding sequence is TGCAGCGTCACAGGGGAGACCCAGTACTTC. This encodes CSVTGETQYF.